This T cell receptor beta chain is drawn from a study of CXCR3-negative and CXCR3-positive naive CD8 T cells (dated by TCRdb to the late 2010s). Describing the broader study: In total, some 150 million TRB reads were obtained, corresponding to roughly 1.5 +/- 0.3 million reads per library. Diversity and physicochemical repertoire analyses covered over 10 donors pooled from two independent experiments. Naive subsets from about 5 donors and memory cells from 3 donors were included in the TRBV-TRBJ cluster analysis. The full study reports these points: Similar TRBV-TRBJ usage was shown by naive CXCR3-negative and CXCR3-positive cells from the same donor, whereas distinct patterns were shown by memory cells. TRB CDR3s from CXCR3-positive naive cells showed higher hydrophobicity (lower Kidera factor 4), lower energy, and higher strength and volume indices than CXCR3-negative naive cells. Comparably high repertoire diversity was found in both naive subsets, whereas much lower repertoire diversity was found in memory CD8+ T cells. Freshly isolated PBMCs were used for most assays because CXCR3 expression partially decreased after cryopreservation. Because surface CD5, which is linked to self-reactivity in mice, was comparable between the naive subsets, TCR interaction strength was also inferred from TRB CDR3 physicochemical properties.

Its CDR3 holds 15 amino acids, cysteine through phenylalanine. DNA is not recorded here. CDR1 and CDR2 (MNHEY, SVGAGI) derive from the germline V gene. The sequencer listed for this sample is NextSeq 550. The Human TCR Profiling Kit (MiLaboratory) was used to make UMI-labeled 5' RACE TRB cDNA libraries. cDNA synthesis used the entire amount of extracted RNA, and PCR amplification then used the entire amount of cDNA produced. The libraries were made side by side, with each library going through the same number of PCR cycles. The authors processed their data as follows. About 53,000 +/- 9,400 unique UMI-labeled TRB cDNA molecules per library were extracted with MIGEC and MiXCR, with at least two reads per UMI required. An average of around 40,000 +/- 10,000 functional in-frame TRB CDR3 nucleotide clonotypes without stop codons was found per library. Diversity metrics, including normalized Shannon-Wiener and Chao1, were computed in VDJtools after downsampling to 5000 UMI-labeled TRB molecules per sample. VDJtools was used to calculate clonotype-size-weighted physicochemical properties of the central five CDR3 residues, namely interaction energy, strength, volume and Kidera factor 4. TCRdb reprocessed the raw reads; every CDR3 protein sequence is a single record, and DNA is not supplied. The authors' filters were not applied to this entry. This specimen's table enumerates roughly 6,900 distinct CDR3 sequences. Of the sample, roughly 1.2% falls within the top ten clones.

For each CD8+ T cell subset, flow sorting was done in triplicate, and around 300,000 cells per subset went directly into RLT lysis buffer. To exclude memory contaminants, naive CD8+ T cells were stringently defined as CD45RO-CCR7+CD27+CD95-. Standard density gradient centrifugation was used to isolate peripheral blood mononuclear cells from buffy coats. A FACSAria III was used to flow-sort naive CXCR3-negative and CXCR3-positive CD8+ T cells. Total RNA was extracted from sorted cells using an RNeasy Mini Kit. About this clonotype: No antigen is known for it.

The specimen was naive CXCR3- CD8+ T cells from blood. According to the study, the label for this sample's cell subset or site signals: CD45RO-CCR7+CD27+CD95- naive CD8+ T cells lacking CXCR3 (TNR3-). The chain links TRBV6-5 with TRBJ1-1. This receptor was obtained from a human donor in good health. Some clones in this sample may be carry-over from other donors' samples. The CDR3 protein: CASSYSDGSNTEAFF.